These T cell receptor beta chains were read from a single sample in a study of blood T cell repertoires in COVID-19. The protocol was immunoSEQ multiplex PCR, while the TCRdb copy is restricted to in-frame clones and leaves out a portion. The sample lists some 450,000 clones; roughly 88% were seen once. The sequenced material came from peripheral blood. Receptor source: a woman aged 50 to 65 with COVID-19, enrolled during active disease. CDR3s include the opening cysteine and the closing phenylalanine or tryptophan. Fields, in order: D gene, V gene, clone size, J gene, CDR3 DNA, CDR3 protein. The D gene is left open where the match is weak. Size is stated for part of the rows, as once, few or many counts, or as a class when the clone is expanded.

-	TRBV12-3/TRBV12-4	-	TRBJ2-3	TGTGCCAGCAGTTTAGCTTCCTATACGCAGTATTTT	CASSLASYTQYF
-	TRBV29-1	-	TRBJ1-1	TGCAGCGCCATGCGGGGGGGGAACACTGAAGCTTTCTTT	CSAMRGGNTEAFF
-	TRBV24-1	-	TRBJ1-4	TGTGCCACCAGTGACCCAGAGAGGCCCACTAATGAAAAACTGTTTTTT	CATSDPERPTNEKLFF
-	TRBV6-5	-	TRBJ2-1	TGTGCCAGCAGGTGGAGCTCCTACAATGAGCAGTTCTTC	CASRWSSYNEQFF
TRBD1	TRBV5-6	-	TRBJ1-3	TGTGCCAGCAGCTTTGGGACAGGCGCTGGAAACACCATATATTTT	CASSFGTGAGNTIYF
-	TRBV5-5	once	TRBJ2-7	TGTGCCAGCAGCTTGGCGAAGACTCCCTCTGACTACGAGCAGTACTTC	CASSLAKTPSDYEQYF
TRBD1	TRBV5-1	once	TRBJ1-1	TGCGCCAGCTTTGGGACAGGGGCGGACACTGAAGCTTTCTTT	CASFGTGADTEAFF
TRBD1	TRBV5-1	-	TRBJ2-7	TGCGCCAGCAGCCCGGGCCGGACAGGGGCAGTCGAGCAGTACTTC	CASSPGRTGAVEQYF
-	TRBV6-6	-	TRBJ2-3	TGTGCCAGCAGTTACTCGTCGGGGGATACGCAGTATTTT	CASSYSSGDTQYF
-	TRBV9	-	TRBJ2-5	TGTGCCAGCAGCGTATTTGGGGAGTGGGAGACCCAGTACTTC	CASSVFGEWETQYF
-	TRBV3-1/TRBV3-2	-	TRBJ1-4	TGTGCCAGCAGCCAACTCAGTGACATACGGAAGGAAAAACTGTTTTTT	CASSQLSDIRKEKLFF
TRBD2	TRBV7-8	-	TRBJ2-7	TGTGCCAGCAGCTTACGGGAGCGGGGGGGTGCCCAACTCCACGAGCAGTACTTC	CASSLRERGGAQLHEQYF
-	TRBV28	-	TRBJ1-5	TGTGCCAGCAGTTTGGGGGGTAAGAGTCAGCCCCAGCATTTT	CASSLGGKSQPQHF
-	TRBV30	-	TRBJ2-7	TGTGCCTGGAGTGCCAAAGGGGGACCAACCTACGAGCAGTACTTC	CAWSAKGGPTYEQYF
TRBD1	TRBV28	-	TRBJ2-2	TGTGCCAGCAGTTTGCTTGCCGGGACAGGGCTTACCGGGGAGCTGTTTTTT	CASSLLAGTGLTGELFF
-	TRBV7-2	-	TRBJ1-3	TGTGCCAGCAGCCCGGGGGGTTCCGGAAACACCATATATTTT	CASSPGGSGNTIYF
TRBD1	TRBV30	-	TRBJ1-2	TGTGCCTGCACTCCAGACAGGGGGCATAGTGGCTACACCTTC	CACTPDRGHSGYTF
TRBD2	TRBV5-4	-	TRBJ2-2	TGTGCCAGCAGCCATGCGGGGGGCCCTAACACCGGGGAGCTGTTTTTT	CASSHAGGPNTGELFF
TRBD2	TRBV11-1	-	TRBJ2-2	TGTGCCAGCACCTATTCGGGAGGCGACACCGGGGAGCTGTTTTTT	CASTYSGGDTGELFF
TRBD1	TRBV5-1	-	TRBJ2-5	TGCGCCAGCAGCTATGCCGGGACAGGGGAAGAAGAAGAGACCCAGTACTTC	CASSYAGTGEEEETQYF
TRBD1	TRBV27	-	TRBJ2-3	TGTGCCAGCAGTTCCCGACAGGGTGGCACAGATACGCAGTATTTT	CASSSRQGGTDTQYF
-	TRBV27	-	TRBJ1-2	TGTGCCAGCAGTACCGACAGGATGCCCTTGGCTGGCTACACCTTC	CASSTDRMPLAGYTF
-	TRBV9	once	TRBJ1-2	TGTGCCAGCAGCGTCCTCGGACAGTCGCTCTATGGCTACACCTTC	CASSVLGQSLYGYTF
TRBD2	TRBV4-1	-	TRBJ2-1	TGCGCCAGCAGCCAGGACCTCCTGGCGGGGGGAAGGAATGAGCAGTTCTTC	CASSQDLLAGGRNEQFF
TRBD1	TRBV5-6	many	TRBJ1-1	TGTGCCAGCAGCTCGGGACAGCCAATACTAATGAACACTGAAGCTTTCTTT	CASSSGQPILMNTEAFF
TRBD1	TRBV6-5	once	TRBJ2-7	TGTGCCAGCAGTTCTCGGACAGGAACCTACGAGCAGTACTTC	CASSSRTGTYEQYF
-	TRBV5-1	-	TRBJ2-3	TGCGCCAGCAGCCCGGCCTTCCAGGGAGATACGCAGTATTTT	CASSPAFQGDTQYF
-	TRBV7-9	-	TRBJ2-5	TGTGCCAGCAGCCCGACGGGGGAAAATTTGGGGGAGACCCAGTACTTC	CASSPTGENLGETQYF
TRBD1	TRBV7-9	-	TRBJ1-3	TGTGCCAGCAGCCCCGACAGGGCTGGAAACACCATATATTTT	CASSPDRAGNTIYF
-	TRBV9	-	TRBJ2-5	TGTGCCAGCAGCGCAGGACTACAGGGAGGGAGGGAGACCCAGTACTTC	CASSAGLQGGRETQYF
-	TRBV5-6	-	TRBJ1-2	TGTGCCAGCAGCTGGGGGACTCTTTCAAACTATGGCTACACCTTC	CASSWGTLSNYGYTF
-	TRBV19	-	TRBJ2-3	TGTGCCTCGGGTGCCCATAGCACAGATACGCAGTATTTT	CASGAHSTDTQYF
-	TRBV19	few	TRBJ1-6	TGTGCCAGTAGTATCCTCCAGGGTCCTGGTTCACCCCTCCACTTT	CASSILQGPGSPLHF
-	TRBV6-5	-	TRBJ2-7	TGTGCCAGCCAGAGGGCGGATAGGGCCTACGAGCAGTACTTC	CASQRADRAYEQYF
TRBD1	TRBV9	-	TRBJ2-3	TGTGCCAGCAGCGCAAGAGCAGGGGGCGCAGATACGCAGTATTTT	CASSARAGGADTQYF
TRBD1	TRBV13	-	TRBJ1-1	TGTGCCAGCAGCACAACAGGGGGCGCGGTCACTGAAGCTTTCTTT	CASSTTGGAVTEAFF
-	TRBV6-5	-	TRBJ1-1	TGTGCCAGCAGCCTTGACAGGCATGAAGCTTTCTTT	CASSLDRHEAFF
TRBD2	TRBV27	once	TRBJ2-1	TGTGCCAGCAGTCGGACTAGCGGGGGTTACAATGAGCAGTTCTTC	CASSRTSGGYNEQFF
-	TRBV5-1	-	TRBJ1-1	TGCGCCAGCAAACGGGACATAATGAACACTGAAGCTTTCTTT	CASKRDIMNTEAFF
-	TRBV30	once	TRBJ2-3	TGTGCCTGGAGGGGCTCCCCCGCAGATACGCAGTATTTT	CAWRGSPADTQYF
-	TRBV7-7	once	TRBJ2-7	TGTGCCAGCAGCTTAGAATACTCCTACGAGCAGTACTTC	CASSLEYSYEQYF
-	TRBV5-6	-	TRBJ1-5	TGTGCCAGCAGCTTGCAGGGGTACAATCAGCCCCAGCATTTT	CASSLQGYNQPQHF
-	TRBV5-5	-	TRBJ1-4	TGTGCCAGCCGGGAAGAGGTCACTAATGAAAAACTGTTTTTT	CASREEVTNEKLFF
TRBD1	TRBV5-1	-	TRBJ1-1	TGCGCCAGCGGAGAACTACAGGGGGAATGGACTGAAGCTTTCTTT	CASGELQGEWTEAFF
-	TRBV5-3	-	TRBJ1-5	TGTGCCAGAAGCCGCTGGCCGCGACTTAGCAATCAGCCCCAGCATTTT	CARSRWPRLSNQPQHF
-	TRBV11-1	-	TRBJ2-3	TGTGCCAGCAGCCCACGGACAAGTGTAGATACGCAGTATTTT	CASSPRTSVDTQYF
-	TRBV7-9	-	TRBJ1-1	TGTGCCAGCAGCTTAGGAGGGGGGGTGTGGACTGAAGCTTTCTTT	CASSLGGGVWTEAFF
TRBD1	TRBV3-1/TRBV3-2	-	TRBJ1-4	TGTGCCAGCAGCACCGGGACAGTAACAACTAATGAAAAACTGTTTTTT	CASSTGTVTTNEKLFF
-	TRBV15	once	TRBJ1-4	TGTGCCACCAGCAGAGATCTTCAGGGCGGAAAACTGTTTTTT	CATSRDLQGGKLFF
TRBD2	TRBV27	-	TRBJ2-7	TGTGCCAGCAGCTTAGCGGGGAGCTCCTACGAGCAGTACTTC	CASSLAGSSYEQYF
-	TRBV7-2	-	TRBJ1-3	TGTGCCAGCAGCTTTAGCCGGCGGGGAAACACCATATATTTT	CASSFSRRGNTIYF
-	TRBV3-1/TRBV3-2	-	TRBJ1-1	TGTGCCAGCAGCCGGTCACAGGCGCTTCCTTTCACTGAAGCTTTCTTT	CASSRSQALPFTEAFF
-	TRBV13	-	TRBJ1-2	TGTGCCAGCAGCCCCCGACAGACCAACTATGGCTACACCTTC	CASSPRQTNYGYTF
TRBD1	TRBV6-5	few	TRBJ1-1	TGTGCCAGCAGTTCGGGACAGGCGAAGGGGGCTTTCTTT	CASSSGQAKGAFF
TRBD1	TRBV4-2	-	TRBJ2-7	TGTGCCAGCAGCCAAGATCGGGGCAGGGGGAGCGACGAGCAGTACTTC	CASSQDRGRGSDEQYF
TRBD2	TRBV5-1	-	TRBJ2-1	TGCGCCAGCAGCGCCCGACTAGCGGGGGCCGACAATGAGCAGTTCTTC	CASSARLAGADNEQFF
-	TRBV27	-	TRBJ1-3	TGTGCCAGCAGTTTTACAGGGCCGGGAAACACCATATATTTT	CASSFTGPGNTIYF
TRBD2	TRBV5-4	-	TRBJ2-1	TGTGCCAGCAGCCCACCTAGCGGGGGGGCCTACAATGAGCAGTTCTTC	CASSPPSGGAYNEQFF
TRBD2	TRBV5-6	-	TRBJ2-7	TGTGCCAGCAGCTACGGGGGGGAAAACGGGCAGTACTTC	CASSYGGENGQYF
TRBD2	TRBV5-1	-	TRBJ2-5	TGCGCCAGCAGCTTGGCCGGGGGAGGGGAGACCCAGTACTTC	CASSLAGGGETQYF